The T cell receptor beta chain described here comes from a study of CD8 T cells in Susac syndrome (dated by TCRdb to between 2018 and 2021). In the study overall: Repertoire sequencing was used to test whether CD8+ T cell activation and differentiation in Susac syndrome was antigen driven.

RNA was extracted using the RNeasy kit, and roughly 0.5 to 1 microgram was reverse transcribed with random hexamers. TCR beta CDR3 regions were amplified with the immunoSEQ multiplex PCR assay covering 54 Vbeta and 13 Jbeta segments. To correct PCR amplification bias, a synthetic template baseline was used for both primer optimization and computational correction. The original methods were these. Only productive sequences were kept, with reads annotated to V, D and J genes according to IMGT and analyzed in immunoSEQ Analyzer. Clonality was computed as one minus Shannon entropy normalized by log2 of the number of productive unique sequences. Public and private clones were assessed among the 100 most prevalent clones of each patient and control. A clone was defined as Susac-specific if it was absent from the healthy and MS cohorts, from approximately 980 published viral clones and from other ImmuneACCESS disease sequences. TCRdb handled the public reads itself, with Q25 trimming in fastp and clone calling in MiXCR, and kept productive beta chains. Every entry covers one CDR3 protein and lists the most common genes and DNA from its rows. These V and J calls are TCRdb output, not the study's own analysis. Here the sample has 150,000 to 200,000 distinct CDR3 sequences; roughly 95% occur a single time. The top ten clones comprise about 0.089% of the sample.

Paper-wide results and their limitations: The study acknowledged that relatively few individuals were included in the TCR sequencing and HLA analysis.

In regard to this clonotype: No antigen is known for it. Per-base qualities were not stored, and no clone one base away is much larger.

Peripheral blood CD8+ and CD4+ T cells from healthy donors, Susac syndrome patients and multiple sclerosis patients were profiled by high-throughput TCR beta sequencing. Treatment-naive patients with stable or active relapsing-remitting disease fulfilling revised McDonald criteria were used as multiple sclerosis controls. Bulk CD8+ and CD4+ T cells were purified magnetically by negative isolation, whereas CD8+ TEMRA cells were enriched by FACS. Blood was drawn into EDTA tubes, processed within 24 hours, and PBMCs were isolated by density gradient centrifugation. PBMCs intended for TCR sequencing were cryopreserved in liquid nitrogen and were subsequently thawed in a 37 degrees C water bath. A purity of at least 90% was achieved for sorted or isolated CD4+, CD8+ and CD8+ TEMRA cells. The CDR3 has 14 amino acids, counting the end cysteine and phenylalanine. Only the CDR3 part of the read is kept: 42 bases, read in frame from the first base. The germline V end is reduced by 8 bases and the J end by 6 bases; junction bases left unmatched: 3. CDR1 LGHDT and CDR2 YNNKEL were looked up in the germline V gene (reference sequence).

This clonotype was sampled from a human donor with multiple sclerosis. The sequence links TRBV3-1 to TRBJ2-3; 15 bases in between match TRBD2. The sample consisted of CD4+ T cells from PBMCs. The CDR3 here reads CASRTSGREDTQYF. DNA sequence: TGTGCCAGCCGGACTAGCGGGAGGGAGGATACGCAGTATTTT.